This T cell receptor beta chain was observed in a study of T cells in Graves' hyperthyroidism and ophthalmopathy. The CDR3 extends over 16 amino acids. Deletions cut 0 bases from V and 4 bases from J, with 12 bases between. The germline CDR1 and CDR2 sequences are SEHNR and FQNEAQ (reference sequence). Using RNA transcripts as the source, TCR beta CDR3 regions were amplified. The TCR CDR3 was amplified in a first-round RT-PCR using the HTBI primer set. TCRdb used MiXCR to reprocess the multiplex PCR reads, holding one entry per CDR3 protein. The repertoire holds about 690,000 distinct CDR3 sequences, with approximately 15% as singletons.

This chain joins TRBV7-9 and TRBJ2-2; D uncertain. Sequences were obtained from blood. This sequence originates from a man aged 45-65 years with Graves' hyperthyroidism. CDR3 residues: CASSLASLVITGELFF. The CDR3 nucleotides are TGTGCCAGCAGCTTAGCCAGTCTAGTAATCACCGGGGAGCTGTTTTTT.